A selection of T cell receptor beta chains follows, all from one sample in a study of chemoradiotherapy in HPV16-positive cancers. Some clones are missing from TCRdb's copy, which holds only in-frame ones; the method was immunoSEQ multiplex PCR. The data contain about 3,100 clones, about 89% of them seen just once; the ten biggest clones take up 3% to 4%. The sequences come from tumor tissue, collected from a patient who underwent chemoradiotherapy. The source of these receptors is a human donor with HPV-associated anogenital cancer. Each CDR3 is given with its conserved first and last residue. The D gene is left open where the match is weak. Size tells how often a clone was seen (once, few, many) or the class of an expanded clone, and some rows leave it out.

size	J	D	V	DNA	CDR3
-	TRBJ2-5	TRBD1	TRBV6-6	TGTGCCAGCAACCTACAGGGGGGCGCAGAGACCCAGTACTTC	CASNLQGGAETQYF
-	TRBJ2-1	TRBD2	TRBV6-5	TGTGCCAGCAGTTACTCGGGAGCGGGGGAGCAGTTCTTC	CASSYSGAGEQFF
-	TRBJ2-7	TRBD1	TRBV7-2	TGTGCCAGCAGCTTACATGGGACAGGGCCCTACGAGCAGTACTTC	CASSLHGTGPYEQYF
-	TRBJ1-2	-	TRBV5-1	TGCGCCAGCAGCCCCTGGACCGTTAGGAGCTATGGCTACACCTTC	CASSPWTVRSYGYTF
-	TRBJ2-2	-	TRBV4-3	TGCGCCAGCAGCCAAGATCATTTGGACTCCGGGGAGCTGTTTTTT	CASSQDHLDSGELFF
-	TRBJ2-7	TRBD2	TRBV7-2	TGTGCCAGCAGCTTGAGTGGGACTAGCGGGAGGCTAACAATCTACGAGCAGTACTTC	CASSLSGTSGRLTIYEQYF
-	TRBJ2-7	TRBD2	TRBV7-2	TGTGCCAGCAGACAAAAATCTAGCGGGAACTACGAGCAGTACTTC	CASRQKSSGNYEQYF
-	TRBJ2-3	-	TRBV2	TGTGCCAGCAGTGAACTAGCGCAGACTAGCACAGATACGCAGTATTTT	CASSELAQTSTDTQYF
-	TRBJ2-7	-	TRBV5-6	TGTGCCAGCAGCTTGTGGACTCGGTACTACGAGCAGTACTTC	CASSLWTRYYEQYF
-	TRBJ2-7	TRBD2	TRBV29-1	TGCAGCGTGGCCGGCAGCGGGAGTTTCAACGAGCAGTACTTC	CSVAGSGSFNEQYF
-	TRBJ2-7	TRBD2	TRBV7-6	TGTGCCAGCAGCGTCGGGGGGGCCTACGAGCAGTACTTC	CASSVGGAYEQYF
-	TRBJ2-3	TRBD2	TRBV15	TGTGCCACCGGGAGGGAAGGGAGTGAATTAGATACGCAGTATTTT	CATGREGSELDTQYF
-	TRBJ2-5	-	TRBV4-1	TGCGCCAGCAGCCAGGGAACAGGGGGAGGGCGAGAGACCCAGTACTTC	CASSQGTGGGRETQYF
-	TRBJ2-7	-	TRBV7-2	TGTGCCAGCAGCTTAGGACCCGGCAGGGGGGACGAGCAGTACTTC	CASSLGPGRGDEQYF
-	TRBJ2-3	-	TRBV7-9	TGTGCCAGCAGCCTACAGATGGCGGGGCCTAGCACAGATACGCAGTATTTT	CASSLQMAGPSTDTQYF
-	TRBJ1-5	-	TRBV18	TGTGCCAGCTCACTAACACAGGGCGGCAATCAGCCCCAGCATTTT	CASSLTQGGNQPQHF
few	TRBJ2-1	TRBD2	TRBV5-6	TGTGCCAGCAGCATCTCTAGCGGTGAGCAGTTCTTC	CASSISSGEQFF
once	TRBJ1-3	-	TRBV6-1	TGTGCCAGCAGTGAGACAATCGGAAACACCATATATTTT	CASSETIGNTIYF
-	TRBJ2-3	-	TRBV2	TGTGCCAGCAGTGATCTCCCCGGCGGCTATACGCAGTATTTT	CASSDLPGGYTQYF
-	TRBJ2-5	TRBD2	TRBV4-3	TGCGCCAGCAGCCAAGAAATTCCGGGACTAGCGGGATTAGAGACCCAGTACTTC	CASSQEIPGLAGLETQYF
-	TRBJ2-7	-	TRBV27	TGTGCCAGCAGCCGACTCGACGCGGGTTCCTACGAGCAGTACTTC	CASSRLDAGSYEQYF
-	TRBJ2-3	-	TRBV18	TGTGCCAGCTCACCACCGGAAGGCACAGATACGCAGTATTTT	CASSPPEGTDTQYF
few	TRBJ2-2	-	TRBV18	TGTGCCAGCTCGCCCTCACAGGGTGGCACCGGGGAGCTGTTTTTT	CASSPSQGGTGELFF
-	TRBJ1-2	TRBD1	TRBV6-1	TGTGCCAGCAGTGACGGGACAGCCGGGGAGGATGGCTACACCTTC	CASSDGTAGEDGYTF
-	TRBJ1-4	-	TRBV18	TGTGCCAGCTCACCCGGGACTGGGAGCTACGAAAAACTGTTTTTT	CASSPGTGSYEKLFF
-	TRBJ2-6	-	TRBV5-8	TGTGCCAGCAGCTTGTACCGGGGGTCTACCTCTGGGGCCAACGTCCTGACTTTC	CASSLYRGSTSGANVLTF
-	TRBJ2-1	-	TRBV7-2	TGTGCCAGCAGCTTAGTAGGGCAGAGACAGTTCTTC	CASSLVGQRQFF
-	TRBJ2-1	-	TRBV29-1	TGCAGCGTTGACCCCGGGAGTGGTTCCTACAATGAGCAGTTCTTC	CSVDPGSGSYNEQFF
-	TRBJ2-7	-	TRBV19	TGTGCCAGTAGTATCGGACCCAACGAGCAGTACTTC	CASSIGPNEQYF
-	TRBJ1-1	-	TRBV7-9	TGTGCCAGCAGCCCGCGGGGGGACGGCACTGAAGCTTTCTTT	CASSPRGDGTEAFF
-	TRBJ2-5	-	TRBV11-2	TGTGCCAGCAGCCCCCCCAGCTGGGCCCAGTACTTC	CASSPPSWAQYF